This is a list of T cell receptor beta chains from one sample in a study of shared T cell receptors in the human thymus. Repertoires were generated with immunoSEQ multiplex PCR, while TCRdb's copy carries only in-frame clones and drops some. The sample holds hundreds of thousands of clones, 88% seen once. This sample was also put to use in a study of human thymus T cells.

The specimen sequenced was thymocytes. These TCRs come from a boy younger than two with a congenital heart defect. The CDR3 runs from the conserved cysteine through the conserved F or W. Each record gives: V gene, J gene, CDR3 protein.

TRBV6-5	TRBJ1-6	CASSYRQVNSPLHF
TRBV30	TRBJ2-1	CAWSRSGKNYNEQFF
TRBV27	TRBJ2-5	CASRLTRQGAGETQYF
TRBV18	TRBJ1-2	CASSPAGERGYGYTF
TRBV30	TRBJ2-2	CAWRRRTGDGTGELFF
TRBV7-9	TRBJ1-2	CASRGGGYGYTF
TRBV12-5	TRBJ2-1	CASGLVRGKQFF
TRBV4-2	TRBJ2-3	CASSPWASGRAAADTQYF
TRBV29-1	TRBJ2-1	CSVGSDEGEGYNEQFF
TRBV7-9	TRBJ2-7	CASSRGPIGLAAYEQYF
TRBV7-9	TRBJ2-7	CASSSQRANEQYF
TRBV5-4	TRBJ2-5	CASSLRDRGTGQETQYF
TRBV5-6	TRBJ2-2	CASSLRKRTGELFF
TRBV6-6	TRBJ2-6	CASSYSTGDGANVLTF
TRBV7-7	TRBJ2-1	CASSLGGLAGALYNEQFF
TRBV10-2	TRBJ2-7	CASSENRDYYEQYF
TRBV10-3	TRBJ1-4	CAAQGALDEKLFF
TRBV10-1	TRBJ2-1	CASSENGGGPHNEQFF
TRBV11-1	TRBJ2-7	CASHTRQGPLYEQYF
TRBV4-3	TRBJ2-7	CASSPGSGRAEKQYF
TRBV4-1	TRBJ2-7	CASSQAFGTTNEQYF
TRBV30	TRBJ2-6	CAWRTGGAPWGANVLTF
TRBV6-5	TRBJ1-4	CASRDGGEEKLFF
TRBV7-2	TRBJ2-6	CASSMCSRPGANVLTF
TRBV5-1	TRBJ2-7	CASSGTTSDRDHEQYF
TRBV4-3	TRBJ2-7	CASSRAAGLAGIRAIDEQYF
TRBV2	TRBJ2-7	CASSNKTSGCVEQYF
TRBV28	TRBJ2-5	CASSPNRVGETQYF
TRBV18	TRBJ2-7	CASSPTTTGNSYEQYF